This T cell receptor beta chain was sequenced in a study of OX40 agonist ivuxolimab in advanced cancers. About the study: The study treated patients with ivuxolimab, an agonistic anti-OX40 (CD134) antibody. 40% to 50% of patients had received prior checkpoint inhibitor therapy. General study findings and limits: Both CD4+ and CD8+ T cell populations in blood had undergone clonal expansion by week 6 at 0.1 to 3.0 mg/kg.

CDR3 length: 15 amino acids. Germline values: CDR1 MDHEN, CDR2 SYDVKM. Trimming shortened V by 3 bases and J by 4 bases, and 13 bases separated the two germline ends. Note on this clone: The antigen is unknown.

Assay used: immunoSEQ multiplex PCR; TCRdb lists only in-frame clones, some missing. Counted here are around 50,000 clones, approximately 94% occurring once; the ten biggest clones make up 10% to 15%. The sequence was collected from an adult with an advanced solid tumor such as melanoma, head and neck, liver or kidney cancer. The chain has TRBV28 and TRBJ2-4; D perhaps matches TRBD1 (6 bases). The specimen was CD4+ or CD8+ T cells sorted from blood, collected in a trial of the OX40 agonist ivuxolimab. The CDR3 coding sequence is TGTGCCAGCAGTTTCGGTCAGGGGACAAAAAACATTCAGTACTTC. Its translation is CASSFGQGTKNIQYF.